The present TCR beta chain was sequenced within a study of T cell responses to AZD1222 COVID-19 vaccine. The study's findings and limits: AZD1222 recipients seropositive at baseline numbered only 6 or 7. Per reports, nearly half of all spike-specific TCRs target regions that are unmutated in variants. Two doses of AZD1222 preceded a rise in Spike-specific TCR breadth and depth.

Clones were read by immunoSEQ multiplex PCR, and TCRdb kept only the in-frame ones, dropping some. This table holds about 120,000 clones, about 90% found once. Points on this clone: Its specificity is not known.

V was shortened by 0 bases and J by 2 bases, with 2 bases between the two germline ends. Germline loops: CDR1 SGHTA, CDR2 FQGNSA. This CDR3 contains 12 residues. This rearrangement joins TRBV7-2 to TRBJ2-7; D is ambiguous. The specimen was peripheral blood, collected on day 0 of AZD1222 vaccination. This TCR derives from an adult in good health. The CDR3 DNA follows: TGTGCCAGCAGCTTAGCTACCTACGAGCAGTACTTC. This translates into CASSLATYEQYF. The variable domain in full, completed from reference TRBV7-2 and TRBJ2-7, reads GAGVSQSPSNKVTEKGKDVELRCDPISGHTALYWYRQSLGQGLEFLIYFQGNSAPDKSGLPSDRFSAERTGGSVSTLTIQRTQQEDSAVYLCASSLATYEQYFGPGTRLTVT.